The text below deals with one T cell receptor (beta chain). Per the original data handling: Cell counts per sample came from amplifying reference gene primers. Using immunoSEQ multiplex PCR, the repertoire was profiled, and TCRdb retains in-frame clones only, with some absent. V, J and clone size are those of that table, while D and trimming were read from the DNA. The repertoire consists of some 70,000 clones, with more than 75% occurring once and the leading ten covering 0.65% to 0.9%. This entry comes from a study of blood T cell repertoires in COVID-19. Study summary: COVID-19 samples from acute and convalescent phases originated in the United States, Italy and Spain.

The CDR3 extends over 13 amino acids. Germline CDR1 reads SGHTA; CDR2 reads FQGNSA. Trimming pared 2 bases from V and 7 bases from J, leaving 9 bases between. The gene calls are TRBV7-2 and TRBJ1-5, with D tentatively TRBD1 (5 bases). The sequence was obtained from a woman in her seventies with acute or convalescent COVID-19. Sequenced input: peripheral blood. CDR3 residues: CASSLSGDQPQHF. DNA for the CDR3: TGTGCCAGCAGCTTATCGGGGGACCAGCCCCAGCATTTT. The full variable domain, with the rest looked up from reference TRBV7-2 and TRBJ1-5, is GAGVSQSPSNKVTEKGKDVELRCDPISGHTALYWYRQSLGQGLEFLIYFQGNSAPDKSGLPSDRFSAERTGGSVSTLTIQRTQQEDSAVYLCASSLSGDQPQHFGDGTRLSIL.